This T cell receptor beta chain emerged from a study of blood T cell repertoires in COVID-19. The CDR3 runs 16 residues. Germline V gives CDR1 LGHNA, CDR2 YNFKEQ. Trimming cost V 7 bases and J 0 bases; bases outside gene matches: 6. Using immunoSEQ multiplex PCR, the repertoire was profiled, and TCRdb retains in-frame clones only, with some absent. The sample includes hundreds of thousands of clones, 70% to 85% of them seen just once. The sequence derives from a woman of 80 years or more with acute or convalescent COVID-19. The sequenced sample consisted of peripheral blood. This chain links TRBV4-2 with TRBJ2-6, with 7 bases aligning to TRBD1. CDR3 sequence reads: CASTRDRSSGANVLTF. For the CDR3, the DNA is TGTGCCAGCACCCGGGACAGATCCTCTGGGGCCAACGTCCTGACTTTC.